One and the same sample provided the 11 T cell receptor beta chains below, sequenced in a study of blood T cell repertoires in COVID-19. Assay: immunoSEQ multiplex PCR; the TCRdb copy retains only in-frame clones and omits some. Here the sample spans just over 350,000 clones, about 90% being singletons. Sequenced material: PBMCs or T cells enriched from blood (not recorded which). The receptor source for this set is a woman aged 25 to 39 who had recovered from COVID-19.

The CDR3 DNA reads TGCGCCAGCAGCTTCTTGGCGGGAGGGCCGGGGGAGACCCAGTACTTC. It encodes CASSFLAGGPGETQYF. The chain employs TRBV5-1 and TRBJ2-5; TRBD2 aligns across 9 bases. Trimming removed 2 bases from V and 5 bases from J; junction bases left unmatched: 10. This CDR3 is 16 amino acids long. Germline loops: CDR1 SGHRS, CDR2 YFSETQ. Variable domain in full (rest from reference TRBV5-1 and TRBJ2-5): KAGVTQTPRYLIKTRGQQVTLSCSPISGHRSVSWYQQTPGQGLQFLFEYFSETQRNKGNFPGRFSGRQFSNSRSEMNVSTLELGDSALYLCASSFLAGGPGETQYFGPGTRLLVL.

The V and J genes are TRBV18 and TRBJ2-7, with 8 bases that match TRBD1. CDR1 is KGHSH, CDR2 LQKENI, per germline. Unmatched junction bases numbered 12, after V lost 3 bases and J lost 5 bases. CDR3 length: 16 residues. The CDR3 DNA sequence: TGTGCCAGCTCACCGAGAGGTGGAGGACAGGGCCACGAGCAGTACTTC. Translation gives CASSPRGGGQGHEQYF.

The chain carries TRBV4-2 and TRBJ2-3, with 13 bases that match TRBD2. The CDR3 loop spans 18 amino acids. V shed 6 bases and J 4 bases; nucleotides not matched to a gene: 13. Per the germline V gene, CDR1 is LGHNA and CDR2 is YNFKEQ. CDR3 sequence: CASRRHGTSGINADTQYF. In DNA, the CDR3 is TGTGCCAGCAGAAGGCATGGGACTAGCGGGATTAACGCAGATACGCAGTATTTT.

This clone has a handful of counts. CDR3 in DNA: TGTGCCAGCAGTGACGCAGCGGGGGGCACAGATACGCAGTATTTT. Its translation: CASSDAAGGTDTQYF. The chain couples TRBV6-4 to TRBJ2-3; TRBD2 matches 8 bases. V lost 2 bases, J lost 1 base, and 2 bases stayed unmatched. Germline assignment: CDR1 MRHNA and CDR2 SNTAGT. The CDR3 contains 15 residues.

This chain joins TRBV27 and TRBJ1-5; 7 bases fit TRBD1. The trim removed 7 bases at V and 3 bases at J, leaving 9 bases unmatched. This CDR3 has 15 residues. Germline CDR1 reads MNHEY; CDR2 reads SMNVEV (reference sequence). The CDR3 DNA reads TGTGCCAGCACCCCGGCGGGACAGCACAATCAGCCCCAGCATTTT. Encoded protein: CASTPAGQHNQPQHF.

This chain links TRBV11-2 with TRBJ2-1; TRBD2 aligns across 9 bases. From germline, CDR1 is SGHAT and CDR2 FQNNGV. The V gene end was trimmed by 5 bases and the J gene end by 1 base; junction bases not matched to a gene: 6. The length of the CDR3 is 16 residues. The CDR3 DNA is TGTGCCAGCAGCGTCGGGCTAGCGGGATCCTACAATGAGCAGTTCTTC. Amino acid sequence: CASSVGLAGSYNEQFF.

The V and J genes are TRBV3-1 (or the pseudogene TRBV3-2) and TRBJ2-1; tentative D call: TRBD2 (5 bases). This CDR3 spans 13 amino acids. Germline CDR1 and CDR2: LGHDT and YNNKEL (reference sequence). The V gene lost 4 bases and the J gene lost 3 bases, with 7 bases spanning the gap. CDR3 coding DNA: TGTGCCAGCAGCCCGACTAACTACAATGAGCAGTTCTTC. Amino acid sequence: CASSPTNYNEQFF.

This rearrangement joins TRBV5-1 to TRBJ2-1; 8 positions match TRBD1. The V and J ends lost 0 bases and 6 bases, in that order; junction bases with no gene match: 2. Germline V gives CDR1 SGHRS, CDR2 YFSETQ. The CDR3 spans 14 residues. For the CDR3, the DNA is TGCGCCAGCAGCTTGGGAGGGACAGGCAATGAGCAGTTCTTC. It yields the protein CASSLGGTGNEQFF.

The rearrangement joins TRBV19 to TRBJ2-7; TRBD1 aligns across 10 bases. CDR3 length: 15 amino acids. CDR1 and CDR2 (germline): LNHDA, SQIVND (reference sequence). V dropped 3 bases and J dropped 0; count of bases not matched to a gene: 2. The CDR3 DNA follows: TGTGCCAGTAGTATCCGGGACAGGGGCTCCTACGAGCAGTACTTC. Amino acids: CASSIRDRGSYEQYF.

The rearrangement uses TRBV11-1 and TRBJ1-1, with TRBD1 matching 8 bases. Germline-derived CDR1 and CDR2 are SGHAT and FQDESV (reference sequence). CDR3 length equals 14 residues. V shed 5 bases, J shed 2 bases, and the junction held 4 bases outside the gene matches. The CDR3 region is CASSPDRANTEAFF. The CDR3 DNA is TGTGCCAGCAGCCCGGACAGGGCTAACACTGAAGCTTTCTTT. The whole variable domain, filled in from reference TRBV11-1 and TRBJ1-1, reads EAEVAQSPRYKITEKSQAVAFWCDPISGHATLYWYRQILGQGPELLVQFQDESVVDDSQLPKDRFSAERLKGVDSTLKIQPAELGDSAMYLCASSPDRANTEAFFGQGTRLTVV.

This clone was found once. The rearrangement links TRBV5-1 to TRBJ2-7, with D unclear. Germline CDR1 SGHRS, CDR2 YFSETQ. Trimming shortened V by 6 bases and J by 2 bases, and 9 bases separated the two germline ends. CDR3 size: 12 residues. The CDR3 sequence is CASKSDTYEQYF. CDR3 nucleotides: TGCGCCAGCAAAAGCGATACCTACGAGCAGTACTTC.